The following is a T cell receptor (beta chain) sequence with its context. Its cognate antigen is unknown. A read error may account for a junction end that differs from germline. The record originates from a study of T-cell reconstitution after alpha-beta-depleted transplantation in children. The CDR3 length is 14 residues. Per the germline V gene, CDR1 is SEHNR and CDR2 is FQNEAQ (reference sequence). The authors prepared the TCRbeta library with unique molecular identifiers. Each CDR3 protein is one row after TCRdb ran MiXCR on the PCR reads. The data hold about 100,000 distinct CDR3 sequences, with about 6.8% observed a single time. Study results and caveats: About two months after transplant, alpha-beta T cells reportedly came from several hundred expanded graft clones. Newly produced T cells mostly provided counts and TCRbeta diversity after one year, as hyperexpanded clones declined.

Sequencing used PBMCs, obtained before TCRalphabeta/CD19-depleted stem cell transplant. The chain uses TRBV7-9 and TRBJ1-4; no reliable D call. This TCR came from a boy under 10 years old with acute lymphoblastic leukemia, due to receive a stem cell transplant. The CDR3, as DNA: TGTGCCAGCAGCTTTAGGGAAGGGAATGAAAACCTGTTTTTT. This translates into CASSFREGNENLFF.